This T cell receptor (beta chain) came from a study of T cell changes during pregnancy in multiple sclerosis. TCRdb keeps only in-frame clones here, not all; method: immunoSEQ multiplex PCR. The sample carries some 29,000 clones, roughly nine tenths recorded once. This CDR3 has 15 amino acids. With 0 bases removed from V and 6 bases from J, the gap between germline ends came to 14 bases. Germline V gene data show CDR1 as MNHNS and CDR2 as SASEGT. This sample comprised CD8+ T cells from peripheral blood mononuclear cells, obtained in the second trimester of pregnancy. The J gene is TRBJ2-5, the V gene TRBV6-1, with no clear D. The sequence came from a female donor in good health, enrolled as a control in a pregnancy study. CDR3 residues: CASSEASSESKTQYF. For the CDR3, the DNA is TGTGCCAGCAGTGAAGCCTCGAGTGAAAGTAAGACCCAGTACTTC.